The T cell receptor beta chain described here comes from a study of blood T cell repertoires in COVID-19. Turning to the study itself: Specimens from acute and convalescent COVID-19 originated in the United States, Italy and Spain. PBMCs, B-cell-depleted T cells, or T cells were the source of the cDNA or gDNA that made up the material.

Per the authors' pipeline: From reference gene primer amplification, estimates of nucleated cell counts were derived. TCRdb keeps only in-frame clones here, not all; method: immunoSEQ multiplex PCR. V, J and clone size are taken as reported in that table, and D and trimming were inferred from the DNA itself. Altogether some 56,000 clones are present, 86% being singletons, with the ten largest covering 20% to 25%. The V and J ends lost 6 bases and 3 bases, in that order; junction bases with no gene match: 4. Germline CDR1 MNHEY, CDR2 SMNVEV (reference sequence). The CDR3 spans 15 residues. Source material: peripheral blood. This clonotype was sampled from a woman aged 80 or over with acute or convalescent COVID-19. The chain employs TRBV27 and TRBJ1-6, with 8 nucleotides matching TRBD1. CDR3 in DNA: TGTGCCAGCAGCGGGACAGGAGACTATAATTCACCCCTCCACTTT. Protein sequence: CASSGTGDYNSPLHF.